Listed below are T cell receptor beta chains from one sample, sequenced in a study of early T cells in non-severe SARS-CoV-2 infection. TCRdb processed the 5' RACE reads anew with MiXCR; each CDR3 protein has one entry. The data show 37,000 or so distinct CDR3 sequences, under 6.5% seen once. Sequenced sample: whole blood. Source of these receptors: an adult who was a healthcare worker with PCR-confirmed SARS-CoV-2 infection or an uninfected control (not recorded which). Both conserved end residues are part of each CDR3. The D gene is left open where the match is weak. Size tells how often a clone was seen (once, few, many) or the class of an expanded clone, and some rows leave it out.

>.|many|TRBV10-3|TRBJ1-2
CAIGDGPLNYGYTF
TGTGCCATCGGCGACGGACCGCTCAACTATGGCTACACCTTC
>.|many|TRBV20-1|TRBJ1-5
CSARDRDTHQPQHF
TGCAGTGCTAGAGATCGGGACACTCATCAGCCCCAGCATTTT
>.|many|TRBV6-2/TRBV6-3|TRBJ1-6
CASSERGDSGTSPLHF
TGTGCCAGCAGTGAAAGGGGAGACAGTGGGACTTCACCCCTCCACTTT
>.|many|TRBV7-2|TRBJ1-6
CASSPSLQNNSPLHF
TGTGCCAGCAGCCCTTCGCTCCAGAATAATTCACCCCTCCACTTT
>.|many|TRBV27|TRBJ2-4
CASSSLRTPKNIQYF
TGTGCCAGCAGTTCTCTTCGGACACCTAAAAACATTCAGTACTTC
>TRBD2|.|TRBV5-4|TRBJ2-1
CASSMGLAGLNEQFF
TGTGCCAGCAGCATGGGACTAGCGGGGTTAAATGAGCAGTTCTTC
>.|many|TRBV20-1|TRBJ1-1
CSARGQINTEAFF
TGCAGTGCTAGGGGCCAGATAAACACTGAAGCTTTCTTT
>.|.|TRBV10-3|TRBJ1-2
CAISDTTGNYGYTF
TGTGCCATCAGTGATACGACCGGTAACTATGGCTACACCTTC
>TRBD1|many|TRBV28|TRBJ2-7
CASTTGGTGTYEQYF
TGTGCCAGCACCACAGGGGGGACAGGGACCTACGAGCAGTACTTC
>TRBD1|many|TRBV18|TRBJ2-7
CASSGDSLGYEQYF
TGTGCCAGCTCAGGGGACAGCCTGGGGTACGAGCAGTACTTC
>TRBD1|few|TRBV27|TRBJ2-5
CVSSFALTGGPETQYF
TGTGTCAGCAGTTTCGCCTTAACAGGGGGCCCGGAGACCCAGTACTTC
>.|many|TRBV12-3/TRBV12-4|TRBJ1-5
CASSPNGEYQPQHF
TGTGCCAGCAGTCCGAACGGGGAGTATCAGCCCCAGCATTTT
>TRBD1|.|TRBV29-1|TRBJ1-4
CSARTGGGEKLFF
TGCAGCGCTCGGACAGGGGGAGGTGAAAAACTGTTTTTT
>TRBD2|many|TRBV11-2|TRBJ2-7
CASSAATGTSGYEQYF
TGTGCCAGCAGCGCAGCAACCGGGACTAGCGGGTACGAGCAGTACTTC
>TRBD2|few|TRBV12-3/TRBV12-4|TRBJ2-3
CASSRGEGDTQYF
TGTGCCAGCAGTCGCGGGGAGGGAGATACGCAGTATTTT
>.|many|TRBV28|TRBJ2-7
CASSLGTAGEQYF
TGTGCCAGCAGTTTGGGCACGGCGGGAGAGCAGTACTTC
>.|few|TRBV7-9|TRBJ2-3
CASSSLLGEYDTQYF
TGTGCCAGCAGCTCACTACTAGGGGAATATGATACGCAGTATTTT
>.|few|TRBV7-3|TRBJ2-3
CASSPGGSTDTQYF
TGTGCCAGCAGCCCAGGTGGTAGCACAGATACGCAGTATTTT